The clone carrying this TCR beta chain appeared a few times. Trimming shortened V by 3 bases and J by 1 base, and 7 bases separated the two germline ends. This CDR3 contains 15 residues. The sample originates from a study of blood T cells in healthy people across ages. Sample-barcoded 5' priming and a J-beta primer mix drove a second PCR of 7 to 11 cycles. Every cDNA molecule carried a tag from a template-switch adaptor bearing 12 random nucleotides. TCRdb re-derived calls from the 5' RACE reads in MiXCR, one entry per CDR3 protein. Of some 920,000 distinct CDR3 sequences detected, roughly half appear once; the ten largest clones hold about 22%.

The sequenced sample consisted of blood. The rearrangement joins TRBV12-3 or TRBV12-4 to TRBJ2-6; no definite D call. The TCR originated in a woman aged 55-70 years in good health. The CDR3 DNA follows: TGTGCCAGCAGTTTGGTGACTTCTGGGGCCAACGTCCTGACTTTC. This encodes CASSLVTSGANVLTF.